Presented here are 5 T cell receptor beta chains from one specimen sequenced in a study of T cell repertoires in cytomegalovirus infection (dated by TCRdb to between 2017 and 2020). These receptors lack a known antigen. What this sample's treatment or condition label stands for: in vitro stimulation with specific CMV peptide epitopes to enrich CMV-specific T cells. TCRdb records Illumina HiSeq 1500 as the sequencer. The raw public data were reprocessed by TCRdb itself: fastp quality trimming at Q25, MiXCR clonotype calling, in-frame beta chains only. Entries that share a CDR3 protein sequence are merged under the most common genes and DNA. This sample comprises 150,000 or so distinct CDR3 sequences, 32% of them detected only once. Roughly half of the sample goes to the ten largest clones. This sample comprised CD8+ T cells from cultured PBMCs, obtained from culture after CMV antigen stimulation. The receptors stem from a human donor in good health (CMV status not recorded). Some clones in this sample may be carry-over from other donors' samples.

This clonotype has only one observation. The chain is built from TRBV7-8 and TRBJ1-2; 9 nucleotides match TRBD1. The ends lost 5 bases at V and 2 bases at J; junction bases unmatched: 6. This CDR3 contains 15 residues. Per the germline V gene, CDR1 is SGHVS and CDR2 is FQNEAQ. The DNA of the CDR3 is TGTGCCAGCAGCCCTGCCGGGACAGGGAACTATGGCTACACCTTC. It specifies CASSPAGTGNYGYTF. Full variable domain (rest looked up from reference TRBV7-8 and TRBJ1-2): GAGVSQSPRYKVAKRGQDVALRCDPISGHVSLFWYQQALGQGPEFLTYFQNEAQLDKSGLPSDRFFAERPEGSVSTLKIQRTQQEDSAVYLCASSPAGTGNYGYTFGSGTRLTVV.

Only a few counts were recorded for this clonotype. This chain connects TRBV7-9 to TRBJ2-2, with D perhaps assigned TRBD1 or TRBD2 (6 bases each). The CDR3 contains 15 residues. CDR1 is SEHNR and CDR2 is FQNEAQ in the germline V gene (reference sequence). The V end lost 8 bases, the J end lost 1 base, and 14 bases lay between the germline ends. CDR3 in DNA: TGTGCCAGCCCCCTGGCGGGACAGAACACCGGGGAGCTGTTTTTT. This codes for CASPLAGQNTGELFF.

This clonotype was detected only a few times. The V gene is TRBV7-8, the J gene TRBJ2-3, with TRBD1 as a possible D gene (6 bases). V gave up 2 bases and J gave up 1 base, with 7 bases separating them. The V gene's germline CDR1 is SGHVS and CDR2 FQNEAQ. The CDR3 is 14 residues long. The DNA for the CDR3 is TGTGCCAGCAGCTTAAACAGGGGCACAGATACGCAGTATTTT. It translates to CASSLNRGTDTQYF.

CDR3 nucleotides: TGTGCCAGCAGGCCTTTATCCGGACAAGAGACCCAGTACTTC. Amino acid sequence: CASRPLSGQETQYF. The chain carries TRBV28 and TRBJ2-5, with D unclear. The germline V gene has CDR1 MDHEN and CDR2 SYDVKM. CDR3 length: 14 amino acids. The V and J ends lost 6 bases and 2 bases respectively, with 13 bases between them.

The rearrangement joins TRBV12-3 or TRBV12-4 to TRBJ2-1; 8 nucleotides agree with TRBD2. The CDR3 length is 15 residues. The trim removed 6 bases at V and 3 bases at J, leaving 7 bases unmatched. The CDR3 DNA reads TGTGCCAGCAGCCCCCAGGCGGGGGGCTACAATGAGCAGTTCTTC. It yields the protein CASSPQAGGYNEQFF.